The 5 T cell receptor beta chains in this list originate from one sample, sequenced in a study of response to subunit inactivated influenza vaccine. Using its own MiXCR run on the RT-PCR reads, TCRdb lists one record per CDR3 protein. The profile shows roughly 780,000 distinct CDR3 sequences, about a fifth of them singletons. The input for sequencing was PBMCs from blood, taken 5 to 6 days after vaccination. These receptors all come from a middle-aged man who received an inactivated influenza vaccine.

This clonotype was seen a handful of times. This chain links TRBV5-8 with TRBJ2-7; D ambiguous. Germline CDR1 is SGHTS and CDR2 is YDEGEE. This CDR3 is built from 12 residues. Deletions cut 5 bases from V and 5 bases from J, with 11 bases between. The CDR3 sequence is CASSFGRDEQYF. As DNA, the CDR3 is TGTGCCAGCAGTTTTGGTCGAGACGAGCAGTACTTC.

The chain is built from TRBV11-2 and TRBJ2-7; a possible D gene is TRBD1 (6 bases). With 2 bases removed from V and 4 bases from J, the gap between germline ends came to 9 bases. There are 13 residues in the CDR3. The germline CDR1 and CDR2 sequences are SGHAT and FQNNGV. The CDR3 coding sequence is TGTGCCAGCAGCTTAAACGACAGGTACGAGCAGTACTTC. It is translated as CASSLNDRYEQYF.

This clonotype came up a few times. This rearrangement joins TRBV5-6 to TRBJ2-1; 8 bases are shared with TRBD2. V shed 4 bases, J shed 15 bases, and the junction held 9 bases outside the gene matches. Germline V gene sequence: CDR1 SGHDT, CDR2 YYEEEE. The CDR3 contains 12 residues. The DNA for the CDR3 is TGTGCCAGCAGCACACCCGGGACTAGGAGGTTCTTC. As protein: CASSTPGTRRFF. The full variable domain, completed using reference TRBV5-6 and TRBJ2-1, is DAGVTQSPTHLIKTRGQQVTLRCSPKSGHDTVSWYQQALGQGPQFIFQYYEEEERQRGNFPDRFSGHQFPNYSSELNVNALLLGDSALYLCASSTPGTRRFFGPGTRLTVL.

This clonotype was seen a handful of times. The chain uses TRBV7-2 and TRBJ2-3, with a possible D match to TRBD2 (6 bases). The germline gives CDR1 SGHTA, CDR2 FQGNSA. Trimming took off 1 base at V and 6 bases at J, with 14 bases between the two ends. The CDR3 loop spans 15 amino acids. CDR3 sequence (DNA): TGTGCCAGCAGCTTAGGAAGTTTTAGCGGTGATACGCAGTATTTT. Its protein is CASSLGSFSGDTQYF.

This clonotype was seen ten or more times. This sequence joins TRBV5-1 and TRBJ2-1; 11 bases are shared with TRBD2. V lost 4 bases, J lost 4 bases, and 10 bases stayed unmatched. The CDR3 totals 17 residues. Germline CDR1 is SGHRS and CDR2 is YFSETQ. The CDR3 is CASSQTLGTSGYNEQFF. In DNA, the CDR3 is TGCGCCAGCAGCCAGACCCTGGGGACTAGCGGATACAATGAGCAGTTCTTC.